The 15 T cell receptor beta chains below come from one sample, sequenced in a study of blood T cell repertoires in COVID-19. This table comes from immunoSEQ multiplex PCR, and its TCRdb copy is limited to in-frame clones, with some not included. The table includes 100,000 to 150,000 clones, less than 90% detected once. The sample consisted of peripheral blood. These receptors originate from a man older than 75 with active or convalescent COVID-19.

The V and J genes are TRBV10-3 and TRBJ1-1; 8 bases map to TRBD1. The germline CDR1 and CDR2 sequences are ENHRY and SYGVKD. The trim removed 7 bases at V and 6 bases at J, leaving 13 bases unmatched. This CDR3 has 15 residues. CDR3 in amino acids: CAITVSLDRGAEAFF. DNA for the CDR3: TGTGCCATCACCGTGAGCCTAGACAGGGGCGCTGAAGCTTTCTTT.

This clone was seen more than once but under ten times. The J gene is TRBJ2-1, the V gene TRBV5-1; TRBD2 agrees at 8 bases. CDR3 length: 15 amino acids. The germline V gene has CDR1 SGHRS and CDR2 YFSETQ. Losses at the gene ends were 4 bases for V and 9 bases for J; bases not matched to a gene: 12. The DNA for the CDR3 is TGCGCCAGCAGCCCCGAAGCGGGAGCCTCTTTTGAGCAGTTCTTC. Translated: CASSPEAGASFEQFF. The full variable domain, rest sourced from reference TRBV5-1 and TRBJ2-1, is KAGVTQTPRYLIKTRGQQVTLSCSPISGHRSVSWYQQTPGQGLQFLFEYFSETQRNKGNFPGRFSGRQFSNSRSEMNVSTLELGDSALYLCASSPEAGASFEQFFGPGTRLTVL.

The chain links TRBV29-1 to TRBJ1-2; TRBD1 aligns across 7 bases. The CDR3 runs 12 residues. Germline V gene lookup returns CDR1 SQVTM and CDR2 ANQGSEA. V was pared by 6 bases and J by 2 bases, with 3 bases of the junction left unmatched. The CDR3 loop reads CSVLTGNYGYTF. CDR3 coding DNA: TGCAGCGTGTTGACAGGGAACTATGGCTACACCTTC.

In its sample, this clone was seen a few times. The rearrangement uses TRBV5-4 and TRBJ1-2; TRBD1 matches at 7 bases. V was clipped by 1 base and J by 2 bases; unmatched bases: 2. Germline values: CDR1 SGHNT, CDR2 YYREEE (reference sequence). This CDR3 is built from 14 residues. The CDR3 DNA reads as TGTGCCAGCAGCTTGACAGGGGTAAACTATGGCTACACCTTC. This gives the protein CASSLTGVNYGYTF.

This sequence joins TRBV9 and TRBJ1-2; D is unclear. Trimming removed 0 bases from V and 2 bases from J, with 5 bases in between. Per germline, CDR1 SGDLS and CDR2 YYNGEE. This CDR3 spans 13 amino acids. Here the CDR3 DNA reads TGTGCCAGCAGCGTAGACAGAAACTATGGCTACACCTTC. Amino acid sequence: CASSVDRNYGYTF. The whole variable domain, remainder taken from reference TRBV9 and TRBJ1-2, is DSGVTQTPKHLITATGQRVTLRCSPRSGDLSVYWYQQSLDQGLQFLIQYYNGEERAKGNILERFSAQQFPDLHSELNLSSLELGDSALYFCASSVDRNYGYTFGSGTRLTVV.

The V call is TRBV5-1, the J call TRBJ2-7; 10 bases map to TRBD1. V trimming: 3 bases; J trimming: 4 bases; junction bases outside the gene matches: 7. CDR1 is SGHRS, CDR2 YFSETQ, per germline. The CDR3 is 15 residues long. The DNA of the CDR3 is TGCGCCAGCAGCTCGACAGGGGGCGTTGGTTACGAGCAGTACTTC. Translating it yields CASSSTGGVGYEQYF. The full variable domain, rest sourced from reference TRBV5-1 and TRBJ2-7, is KAGVTQTPRYLIKTRGQQVTLSCSPISGHRSVSWYQQTPGQGLQFLFEYFSETQRNKGNFPGRFSGRQFSNSRSEMNVSTLELGDSALYLCASSSTGGVGYEQYFGPGTRLTVT.

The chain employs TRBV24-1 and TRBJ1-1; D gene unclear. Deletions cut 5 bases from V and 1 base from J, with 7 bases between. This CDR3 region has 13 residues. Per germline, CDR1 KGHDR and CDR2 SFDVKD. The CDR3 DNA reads TGTGCCACCAGTGGTTCGGGGAACACTGAAGCTTTCTTT. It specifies CATSGSGNTEAFF.

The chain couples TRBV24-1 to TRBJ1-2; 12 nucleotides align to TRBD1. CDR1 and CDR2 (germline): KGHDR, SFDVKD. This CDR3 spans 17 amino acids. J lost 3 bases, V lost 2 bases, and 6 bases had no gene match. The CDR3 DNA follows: TGTGCCACCAGTGATTATCCCGGGACAGGGGGCCACTATGGCTACACCTTC. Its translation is CATSDYPGTGGHYGYTF.

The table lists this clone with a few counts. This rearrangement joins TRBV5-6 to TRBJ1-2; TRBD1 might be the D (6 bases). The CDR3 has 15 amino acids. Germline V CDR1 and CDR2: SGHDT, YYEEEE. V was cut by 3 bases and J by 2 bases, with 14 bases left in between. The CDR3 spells CASSWGTRMNYGYTF. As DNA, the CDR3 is TGTGCCAGCAGCTGGGGGACACGGATGAACTATGGCTACACCTTC.

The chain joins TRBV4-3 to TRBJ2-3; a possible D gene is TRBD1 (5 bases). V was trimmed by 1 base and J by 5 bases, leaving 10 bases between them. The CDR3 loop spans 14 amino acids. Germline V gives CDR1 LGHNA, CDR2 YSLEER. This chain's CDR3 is CASSQGPGKDTQYF. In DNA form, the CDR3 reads TGCGCCAGCAGCCAAGGTCCAGGGAAAGATACGCAGTATTTT.

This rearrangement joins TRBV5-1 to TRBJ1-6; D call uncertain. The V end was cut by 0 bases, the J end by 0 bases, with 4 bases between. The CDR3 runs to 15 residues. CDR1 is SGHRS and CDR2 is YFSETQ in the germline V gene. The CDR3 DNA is TGCGCCAGCAGCTTGGAGAGCTCCTATAATTCACCCCTCCACTTT. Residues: CASSLESSYNSPLHF.

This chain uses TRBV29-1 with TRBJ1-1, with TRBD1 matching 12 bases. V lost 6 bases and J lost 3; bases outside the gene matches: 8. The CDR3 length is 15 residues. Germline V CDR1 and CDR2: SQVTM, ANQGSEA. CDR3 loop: CSVPGTGGSYTEAFF. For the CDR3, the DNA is TGCAGCGTCCCCGGGACAGGGGGCTCTTACACTGAAGCTTTCTTT.

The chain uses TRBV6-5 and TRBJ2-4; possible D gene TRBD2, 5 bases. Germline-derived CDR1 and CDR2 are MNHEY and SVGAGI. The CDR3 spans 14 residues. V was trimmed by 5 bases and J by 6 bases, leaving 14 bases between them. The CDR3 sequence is CASSTPRDRNIQYF. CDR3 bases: TGTGCCAGCAGTACCCCCCGGGATCGAAACATTCAGTACTTC.

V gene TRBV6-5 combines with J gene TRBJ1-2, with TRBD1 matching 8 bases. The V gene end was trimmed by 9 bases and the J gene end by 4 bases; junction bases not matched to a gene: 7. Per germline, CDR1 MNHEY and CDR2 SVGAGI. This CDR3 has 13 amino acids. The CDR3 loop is CASRQGWAYGYTF. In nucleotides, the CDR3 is TGTGCCAGTAGACAGGGGTGGGCCTATGGCTACACCTTC.

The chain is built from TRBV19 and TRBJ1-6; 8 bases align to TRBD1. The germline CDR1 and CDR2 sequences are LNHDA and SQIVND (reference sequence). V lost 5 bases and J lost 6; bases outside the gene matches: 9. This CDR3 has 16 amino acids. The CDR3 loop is CASSVSTGGVNSPLHF. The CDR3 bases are TGTGCCAGTAGTGTATCAACAGGGGGTGTTAATTCACCCCTCCACTTT.